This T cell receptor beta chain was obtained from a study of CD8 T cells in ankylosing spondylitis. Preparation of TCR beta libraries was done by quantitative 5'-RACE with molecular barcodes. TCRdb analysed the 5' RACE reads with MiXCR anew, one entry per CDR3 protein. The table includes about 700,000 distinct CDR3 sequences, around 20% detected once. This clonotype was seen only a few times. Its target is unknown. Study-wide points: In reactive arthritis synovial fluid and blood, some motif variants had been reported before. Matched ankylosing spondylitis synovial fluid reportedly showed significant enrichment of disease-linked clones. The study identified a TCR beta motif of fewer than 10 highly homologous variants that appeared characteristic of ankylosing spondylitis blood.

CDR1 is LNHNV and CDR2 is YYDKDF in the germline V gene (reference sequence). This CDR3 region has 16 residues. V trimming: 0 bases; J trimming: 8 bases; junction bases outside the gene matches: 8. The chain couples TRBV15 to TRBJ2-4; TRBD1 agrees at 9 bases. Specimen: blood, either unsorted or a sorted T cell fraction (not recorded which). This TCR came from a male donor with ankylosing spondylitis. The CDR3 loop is CATSRDVTGGRDIQYF. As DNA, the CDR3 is TGTGCCACCAGCAGAGATGTAACAGGGGGCCGGGACATTCAGTACTTC.